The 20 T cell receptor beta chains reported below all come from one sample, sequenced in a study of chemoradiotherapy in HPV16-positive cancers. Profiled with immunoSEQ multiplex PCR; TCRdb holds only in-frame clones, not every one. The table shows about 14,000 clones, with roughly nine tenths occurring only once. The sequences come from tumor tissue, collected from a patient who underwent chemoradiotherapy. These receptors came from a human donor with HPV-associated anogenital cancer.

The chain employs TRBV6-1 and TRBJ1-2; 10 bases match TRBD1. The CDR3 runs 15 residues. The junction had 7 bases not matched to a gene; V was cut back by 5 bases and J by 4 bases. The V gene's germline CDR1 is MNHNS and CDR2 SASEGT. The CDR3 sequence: CASSSPGQGIYGYTF. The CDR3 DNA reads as TGTGCCAGCAGTTCCCCGGGACAGGGGATCTATGGCTACACCTTC.

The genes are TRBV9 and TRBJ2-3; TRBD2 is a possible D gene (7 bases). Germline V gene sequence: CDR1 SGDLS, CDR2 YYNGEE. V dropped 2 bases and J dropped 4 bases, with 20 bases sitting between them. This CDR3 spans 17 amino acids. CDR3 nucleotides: TGTGCCAGCAGCGTGGGGGAGGGGACATATTCTGCAGATACGCAGTATTTT. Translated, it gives CASSVGEGTYSADTQYF. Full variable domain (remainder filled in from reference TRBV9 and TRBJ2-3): DSGVTQTPKHLITATGQRVTLRCSPRSGDLSVYWYQQSLDQGLQFLIQYYNGEERAKGNILERFSAQQFPDLHSELNLSSLELGDSALYFCASSVGEGTYSADTQYFGPGTRLTVL.

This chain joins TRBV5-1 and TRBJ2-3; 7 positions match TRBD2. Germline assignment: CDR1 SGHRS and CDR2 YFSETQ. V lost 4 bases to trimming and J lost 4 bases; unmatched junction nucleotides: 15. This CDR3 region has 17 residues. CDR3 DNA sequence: TGCGCCAGCAGCCCGGGGGTAGGGGCGGGAGAGTCAGATACGCAGTATTTT. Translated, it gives CASSPGVGAGESDTQYF.

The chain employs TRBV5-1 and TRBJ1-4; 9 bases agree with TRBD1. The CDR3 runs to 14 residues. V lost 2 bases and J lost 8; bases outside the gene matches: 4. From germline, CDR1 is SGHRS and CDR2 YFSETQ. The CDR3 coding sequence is TGCGCCAGCAGCTTCGACAGGGGGGGAGAAAAACTGTTTTTT. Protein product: CASSFDRGGEKLFF. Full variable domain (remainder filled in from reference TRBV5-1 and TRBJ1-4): KAGVTQTPRYLIKTRGQQVTLSCSPISGHRSVSWYQQTPGQGLQFLFEYFSETQRNKGNFPGRFSGRQFSNSRSEMNVSTLELGDSALYLCASSFDRGGEKLFFGSGTQLSVL.

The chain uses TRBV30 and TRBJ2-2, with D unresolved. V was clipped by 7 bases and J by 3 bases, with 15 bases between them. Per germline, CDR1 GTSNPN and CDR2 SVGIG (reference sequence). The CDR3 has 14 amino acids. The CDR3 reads CASAPFLYTGELFF. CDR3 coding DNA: TGTGCCTCCGCCCCTTTTCTATACACCGGGGAGCTGTTTTTT.

CDR3 in amino acids: CASSEFAGGRSYNEQFF. CDR3 nucleotides: TGTGCCAGCAGTGAATTTGCGGGAGGAAGGTCCTACAATGAGCAGTTCTTC. The chain uses TRBV25-1 and TRBJ2-1, with 8 bases identical to TRBD2. Looked up from germline, CDR1 is MGHDK and CDR2 is SYGVNS. The CDR3 length is 17 residues. V was pared by 1 base and J by 1 base, with 6 bases of the junction left unmatched.

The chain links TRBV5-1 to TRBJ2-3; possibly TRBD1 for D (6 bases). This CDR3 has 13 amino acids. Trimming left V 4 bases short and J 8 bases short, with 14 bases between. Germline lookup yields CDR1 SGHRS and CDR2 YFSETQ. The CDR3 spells CASSLEVGGTQYF. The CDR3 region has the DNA TGCGCCAGCAGCCTAGAGGTAGGGGGTACGCAGTATTTT.

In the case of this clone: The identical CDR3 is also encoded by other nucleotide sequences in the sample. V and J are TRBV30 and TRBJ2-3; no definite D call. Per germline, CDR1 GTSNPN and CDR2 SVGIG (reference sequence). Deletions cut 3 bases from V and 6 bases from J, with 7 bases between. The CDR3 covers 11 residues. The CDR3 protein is CAWRLGDTQYF. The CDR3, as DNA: TGTGCCTGGAGGTTGGGGGATACGCAGTATTTT.

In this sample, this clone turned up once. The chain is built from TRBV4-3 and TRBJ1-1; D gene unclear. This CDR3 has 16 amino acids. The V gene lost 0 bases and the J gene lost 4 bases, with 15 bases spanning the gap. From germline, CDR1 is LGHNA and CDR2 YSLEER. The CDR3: CASSQDRGRGTTEAFF. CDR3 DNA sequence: TGCGCCAGCAGCCAAGACCGAGGCCGCGGTACCACTGAAGCTTTCTTT.

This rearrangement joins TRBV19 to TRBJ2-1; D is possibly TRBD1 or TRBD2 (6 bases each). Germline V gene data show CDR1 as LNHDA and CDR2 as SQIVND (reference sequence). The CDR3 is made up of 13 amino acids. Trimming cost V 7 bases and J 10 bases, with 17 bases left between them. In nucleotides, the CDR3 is TGTGCCAGTATCTCTGGGGGGCGGAGGGAGCAGTTCTTC. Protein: CASISGGRREQFF.

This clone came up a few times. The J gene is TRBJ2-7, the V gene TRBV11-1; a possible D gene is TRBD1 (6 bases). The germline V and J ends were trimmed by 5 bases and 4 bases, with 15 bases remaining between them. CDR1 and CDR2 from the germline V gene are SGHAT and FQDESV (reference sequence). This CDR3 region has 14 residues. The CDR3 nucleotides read TGTGCCAGCAGCCACTCCCAGGGGCCTTACGAGCAGTACTTC. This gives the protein CASSHSQGPYEQYF.

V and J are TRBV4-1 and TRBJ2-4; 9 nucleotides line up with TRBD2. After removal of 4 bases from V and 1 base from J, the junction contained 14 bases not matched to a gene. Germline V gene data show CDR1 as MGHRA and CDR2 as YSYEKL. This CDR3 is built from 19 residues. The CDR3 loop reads CASSREPPAGGGAKNIQYF. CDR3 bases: TGCGCCAGCAGCCGAGAACCTCCCGCGGGAGGGGGGGCCAAAAACATTCAGTACTTC.

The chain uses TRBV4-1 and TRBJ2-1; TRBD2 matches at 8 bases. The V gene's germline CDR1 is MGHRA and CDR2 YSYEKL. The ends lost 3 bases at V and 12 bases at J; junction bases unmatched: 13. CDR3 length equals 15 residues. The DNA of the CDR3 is TGCGCCAGCAGCCATTTGGGACTAGTGAACTTGGGGCAGTTCTTC. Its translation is CASSHLGLVNLGQFF.

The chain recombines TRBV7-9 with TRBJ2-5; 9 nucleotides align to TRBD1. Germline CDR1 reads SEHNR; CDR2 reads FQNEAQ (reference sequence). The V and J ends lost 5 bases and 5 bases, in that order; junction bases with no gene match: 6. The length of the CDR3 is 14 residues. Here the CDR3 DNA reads TGTGCCAGCAGCCCGGGGACAGGGTGGGAGACCCAGTACTTC. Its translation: CASSPGTGWETQYF.

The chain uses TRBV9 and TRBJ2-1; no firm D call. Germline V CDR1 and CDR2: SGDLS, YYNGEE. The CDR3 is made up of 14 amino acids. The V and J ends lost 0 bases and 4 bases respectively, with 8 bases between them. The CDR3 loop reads CASSVGDFYNEQFF. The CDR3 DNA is TGTGCCAGCAGCGTAGGCGATTTTTACAATGAGCAGTTCTTC.

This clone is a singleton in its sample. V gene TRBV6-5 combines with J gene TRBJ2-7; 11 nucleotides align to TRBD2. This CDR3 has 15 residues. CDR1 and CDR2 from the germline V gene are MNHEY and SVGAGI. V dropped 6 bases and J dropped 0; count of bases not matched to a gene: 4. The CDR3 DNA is TGTGCCAGCAGCATTCTAGCGGGAGGCTCCTACGAGCAGTACTTC. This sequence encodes CASSILAGGSYEQYF.

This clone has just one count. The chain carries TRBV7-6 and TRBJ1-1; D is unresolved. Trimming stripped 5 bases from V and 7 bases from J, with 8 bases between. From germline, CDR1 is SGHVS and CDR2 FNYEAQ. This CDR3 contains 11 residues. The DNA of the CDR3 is TGTGCCAGCAGCCCGGACGGTGAAGCTTTCTTT. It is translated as CASSPDGEAFF.

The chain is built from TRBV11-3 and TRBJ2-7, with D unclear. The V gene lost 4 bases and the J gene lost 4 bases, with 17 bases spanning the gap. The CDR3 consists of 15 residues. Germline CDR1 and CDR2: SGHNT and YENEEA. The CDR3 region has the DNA TGTGCCAGCAGCTCAAGGGCAATGTCTTCTTACGAGCAGTACTTC. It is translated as CASSSRAMSSYEQYF.

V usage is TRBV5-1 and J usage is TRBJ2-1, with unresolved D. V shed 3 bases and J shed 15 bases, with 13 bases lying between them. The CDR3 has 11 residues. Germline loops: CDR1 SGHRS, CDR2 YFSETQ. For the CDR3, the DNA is TGCGCCAGCAGCTACGGGCTTAACCGGTTCTTC. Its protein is CASSYGLNRFF.

The CDR3 bases are TGTGCCAGCAGTGAAGCGAGGCTAGCGGATCGAGATACGCAGTATTTT. Protein: CASSEARLADRDTQYF. This sequence joins TRBV2 and TRBJ2-3; 7 nucleotides align to TRBD2. CDR3 length: 16 residues. V lost 0 bases to trimming and J lost 5 bases; unmatched junction nucleotides: 8. Germline values: CDR1 SNHLY, CDR2 FYNNEI.